This T cell receptor beta chain stems from a study of T cell responses to AZD1222 COVID-19 vaccine. Trimming cost V 0 bases and J 12 bases, with 11 bases left between them. The CDR3 sequence is 11 residues long. Germline V gene lookup returns CDR1 SQVTM and CDR2 ANQGSEA. The protocol was immunoSEQ multiplex PCR, while the TCRdb copy is restricted to in-frame clones and leaves out a portion. The data show 150,000 or so clones, with approximately 90% seen just once and approximately 4% held by the top ten. This clone was recorded only once. The clonotype comes from an adult in good health. The material sequenced was peripheral blood, taken on day 0 of AZD1222 vaccination. The chain is built from TRBV29-1 and TRBJ1-2; D not resolved. This CDR3 reads CSVEDPVEHTF. CDR3 coding DNA: TGCAGCGTTGAAGATCCGGTAGAACACACCTTC.